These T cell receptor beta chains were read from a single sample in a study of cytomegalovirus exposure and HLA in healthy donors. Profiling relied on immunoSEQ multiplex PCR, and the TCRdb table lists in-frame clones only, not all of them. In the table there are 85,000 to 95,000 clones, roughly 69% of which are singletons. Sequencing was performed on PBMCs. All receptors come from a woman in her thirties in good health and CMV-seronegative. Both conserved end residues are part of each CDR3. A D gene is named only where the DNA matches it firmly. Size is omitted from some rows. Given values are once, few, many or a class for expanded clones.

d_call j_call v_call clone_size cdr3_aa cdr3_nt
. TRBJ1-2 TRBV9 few CASMGSRGYGYTF TGTGCCAGCATGGGAAGCAGGGGCTATGGCTACACCTTC
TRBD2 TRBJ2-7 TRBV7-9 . CASSSSGGATYEQYF TGTGCCAGCAGCTCCAGCGGGGGGGCCACCTACGAGCAGTACTTC
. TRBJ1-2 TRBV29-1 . CSDGGVYGYTF TGCAGCGACGGGGGAGTCTATGGCTACACCTTC
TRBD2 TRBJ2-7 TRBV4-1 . CASSQDGGGSREQYF TGCGCCAGCAGCCAAGATGGGGGGGGGAGTCGCGAGCAGTACTTC
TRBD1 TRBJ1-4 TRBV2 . CASTNQGARGNEKLFF TGTGCCAGCACCAACCAGGGGGCACGGGGTAATGAAAAACTGTTTTTT
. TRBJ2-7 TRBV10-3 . CATLAGTDSYEQYF TGTGCCACACTCGCCGGGACTGACTCCTACGAGCAGTACTTC
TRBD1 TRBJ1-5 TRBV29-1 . CSAKTGNRQPQHF TGCAGCGCCAAGACAGGGAACCGGCAGCCCCAGCATTTT
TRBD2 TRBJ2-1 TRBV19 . CASRRGTNSYNEQFF TGTGCCAGTCGAAGAGGGACTAACTCCTACAATGAGCAGTTCTTC
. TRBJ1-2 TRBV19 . CASSTKTIFGYTF TGTGCCAGTAGTACAAAGACAATATTTGGCTACACCTTC
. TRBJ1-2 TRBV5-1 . CASNEMVGAGGYTF TGCGCCAGCAACGAGATGGTGGGGGCAGGCGGCTACACCTTC
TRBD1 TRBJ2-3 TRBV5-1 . CASSSGQSTDTQYF TGCGCCAGCAGCTCGGGACAGAGCACAGATACGCAGTATTTT
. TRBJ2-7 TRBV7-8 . CASSLGSGYIYEQYF TGTGCCAGCAGCTTAGGGAGCGGGTATATCTACGAGCAGTACTTC
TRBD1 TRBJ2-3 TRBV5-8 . CASSSGQGATDTQYF TGTGCCAGCAGCTCGGGACAGGGGGCAACAGATACGCAGTATTTT
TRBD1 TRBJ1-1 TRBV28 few CASRPTGSGGITEAFF TGTGCCAGCAGACCTACAGGATCAGGGGGGATCACTGAAGCTTTCTTT
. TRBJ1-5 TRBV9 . CASSSDQGSQPQHF TGTGCCAGCAGCTCAGACCAGGGTAGTCAGCCCCAGCATTTT
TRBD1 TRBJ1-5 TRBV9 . CASSAGTAQPQHF TGTGCCAGCAGCGCCGGGACAGCTCAGCCCCAGCATTTT